Listed below are T cell receptor beta chains from one sample, sequenced in a study of CD8+ T cells in alopecia areata. Clones were read by immunoSEQ multiplex PCR, and TCRdb kept only the in-frame ones, dropping some. The table has 90,000 to 120,000 clones, roughly 84% seen once. The material sequenced was CD8+ T cells sorted from blood, taken at week 24, from a patient treated with tofacitinib. The receptors shown here come from a human donor with alopecia areata. Both conserved end residues are part of each CDR3. Each record gives: V gene, J gene, CDR3 protein.

>TRBV5-4|TRBJ1-1
CASSPSIGALKGDTEAFF
>TRBV4-2|TRBJ2-5
CASSQPQGGVRETQYF
>TRBV30|TRBJ2-7
CAWSALVGEQYF
>TRBV6-5|TRBJ2-3
CASSYSGVATQYF
>TRBV30|TRBJ2-3
CAWNQGVRSTDTQYF
>TRBV10-3|TRBJ2-3
CAISEPQAADTQYF
>TRBV7-6|TRBJ2-5
CASSLVGQGETQYF
>TRBV2|TRBJ2-5
CASSQRWGGAVRGQETQYF
>TRBV7-9|TRBJ2-7
CASSTAGVSSYEQYF
>TRBV7-9|TRBJ2-7
CASSLGPSYEQYF
>TRBV11-2|TRBJ2-3
CASSLEGAFTDTQYF
>TRBV6-6|TRBJ1-2
CASSYFPLYTF
>TRBV7-9|TRBJ1-5
CASSSEGAQGFNQPQHF
>TRBV29-1|TRBJ1-2
CSDFGGYTF
>TRBV4-1|TRBJ2-2
CASSQELAGGHTGELFF
>TRBV5-1|TRBJ1-1
CASSFRDTEAFF
>TRBV19|TRBJ2-2
CASVWGGELFF
>TRBV27|TRBJ2-1
CASIPGTSGYNEQFF
>TRBV29-1|TRBJ2-7
CSIRDIGSYEQYF
>TRBV9|TRBJ2-1
CASSLHRDRAFDEQFF
>TRBV4-1|TRBJ2-7
CASSRRQGGEQYF
>TRBV6-5|TRBJ1-2
CASSPAYLGYGYTF
>TRBV15|TRBJ1-2
CATSRDHWGQRYGYTF
>TRBV5-1|TRBJ2-2
CASSLASDSEGELFF
>TRBV2|TRBJ2-2
CASMGLAVNTGELFF
>TRBV7-2|TRBJ1-1
CASGLDSLEAFF
>TRBV7-9|TRBJ1-2
CASTLGQGISYGYTF
>TRBV7-6|TRBJ2-1
CASSLERGGGRNEQFF
>TRBV5-1|TRBJ1-1
CASSSGQGGTEAFF
>TRBV7-2|TRBJ2-1
CASSLVGGAYNEQFF
>TRBV29-1|TRBJ2-7
CSVEDSDAYEQYF
>TRBV19|TRBJ1-2
CASRPKGQGASGYTF
>TRBV9|TRBJ2-5
CASSAGLAGGTETQYF
>TRBV5-5|TRBJ2-3
CASSSRTDTQYF
>TRBV6-5|TRBJ2-7
CASMGEFGSYEQYF
>TRBV5-5|TRBJ1-5
CASSLMALYSNQPQHF
>TRBV6-5|TRBJ1-1
CASSLGGTMNTEAFF
>TRBV27|TRBJ2-7
CASSHKRDWQGEQYF